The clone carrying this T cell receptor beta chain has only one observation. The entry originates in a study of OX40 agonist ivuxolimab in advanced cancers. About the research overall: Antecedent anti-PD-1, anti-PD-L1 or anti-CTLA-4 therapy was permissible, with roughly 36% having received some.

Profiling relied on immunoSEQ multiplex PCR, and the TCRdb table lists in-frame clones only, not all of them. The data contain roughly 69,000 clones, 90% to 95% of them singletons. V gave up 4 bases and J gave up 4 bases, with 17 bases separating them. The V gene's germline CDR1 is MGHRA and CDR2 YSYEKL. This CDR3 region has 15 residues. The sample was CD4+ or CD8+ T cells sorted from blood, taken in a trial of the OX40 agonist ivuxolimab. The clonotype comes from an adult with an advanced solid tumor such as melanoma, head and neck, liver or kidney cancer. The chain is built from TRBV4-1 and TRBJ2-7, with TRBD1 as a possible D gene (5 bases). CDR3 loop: CASSPTPLDSYEQYV. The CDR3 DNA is TGCGCCAGCAGCCCGACACCACTTGACAGTTACGAGCAGTACGTC.